Following are 16 T cell receptor beta chains from one sample sequenced in a study of identical twins. TCRdb independently ran MiXCR on the 5' RACE reads; one entry per CDR3 protein. The repertoire holds 450,000 to 600,000 distinct CDR3 sequences, with 20% to 25% as singletons. The data also belong to a second study, concerning yellow fever vaccine responses in identical twins.

Sequencing used CD4+ T cells sorted from blood. The receptors were sampled from a young woman in good health.

This clonotype appeared a few times. The chain links TRBV5-1 to TRBJ2-7, with TRBD2 matching 7 bases. Germline V gene sequence: CDR1 SGHRS, CDR2 YFSETQ. J was trimmed by 6 bases and V by 0 bases; bases with no gene match: 9. The CDR3 totals 15 residues. The CDR3 nucleotides are TGCGCCAGCAGCTTGGACACGGGAGGTAGTTTCGAGCAGTACTTC. Its translation is CASSLDTGGSFEQYF.

This clonotype was observed a few times. The chain combines TRBV20-1 with TRBJ2-1, with D uncertain. The CDR3 has 11 residues. Trimming removed 7 bases from V and 4 bases from J, with 8 bases in between. Germline V gene sequence: CDR1 DFQATT, CDR2 SNEGSKA (reference sequence). DNA of the CDR3: TGCAGTGTACTCGAGTACAATGAGCAGTTCTTC. It translates to CSVLEYNEQFF.

J is TRBJ2-5 and V is TRBV5-4, with D perhaps matching TRBD2 (6 bases). CDR1 and CDR2 from the germline V gene are SGHNT and YYREEE (reference sequence). This CDR3 has 17 amino acids. The V end was cut by 3 bases, the J end by 4 bases, with 22 bases between. For the CDR3, the DNA is TGTGCCAGCAGCTATGATCGCGGGGCCCCTGGGGGAGAGACCCAGTACTTC. Amino acid sequence: CASSYDRGAPGGETQYF.

This chain links TRBV11-2 with TRBJ2-1; 14 nucleotides align to TRBD2. CDR3 length: 16 amino acids. Germline assignment: CDR1 SGHAT and CDR2 FQNNGV. Trimming took 5 bases from V and 5 from J; bases not matched to a gene: 5. Here the CDR3 DNA reads TGTGCCAGCAGCCGGACTAGCGGGGGGATGGACAATGAGCAGTTCTTC. Encoded protein: CASSRTSGGMDNEQFF.

J is TRBJ2-2 and V is TRBV12-3 or TRBV12-4; D unresolved. This CDR3 has 15 amino acids. Trimming removed 5 bases from V and 5 bases from J, with 15 bases in between. CDR3 residues: CASSVRISGTGELFF. DNA of the CDR3: TGTGCCAGCAGTGTCCGGATCTCCGGGACCGGGGAGCTGTTTTTT.

This clonotype was seen more than once but under ten times. The chain employs TRBV7-9 and TRBJ1-1; 9 nucleotides agree with TRBD1. CDR1 is SEHNR, CDR2 FQNEAQ, per germline (reference sequence). CDR3 length: 15 amino acids. Losses at the gene ends were 5 bases for V and 1 base for J; bases not matched to a gene: 5. CDR3 sequence (DNA): TGTGCCAGCAGCCCGGACAGGGGAACGAACACTGAAGCTTTCTTT. It yields the protein CASSPDRGTNTEAFF.

This clonotype was counted between two and nine times. The chain has TRBV29-1 and TRBJ1-4; D uncertain. Germline-derived CDR1 and CDR2 are SQVTM and ANQGSEA. This CDR3 is built from 15 residues. Deletions cut 7 bases from V and 2 bases from J, with 17 bases between. CDR3 protein: CSATFGSGTNEKLFF. The CDR3 bases are TGCAGCGCTACTTTCGGCAGCGGCACTAATGAAAAACTGTTTTTT. Supplemented by reference TRBV29-1 and TRBJ1-4, the full variable domain reads SAVISQKPSRDICQRGTSLTIQCQVDSQVTMMFWYRQQPGQSLTLIATANQGSEATYESGFVIDKFPISRPNLTFSTLTVSNMSPEDSSIYLCSATFGSGTNEKLFFGSGTQLSVL.

In this sample, this clonotype turned up a few times. This rearrangement joins TRBV5-1 to TRBJ2-7; 8 positions match TRBD2. The germline CDR1 and CDR2 sequences are SGHRS and YFSETQ. The CDR3 is made up of 17 amino acids. V shed 0 bases, J shed 3 bases, and the junction held 11 bases outside the gene matches. This CDR3 is CASSLGGSGTSGYEQYF. The CDR3 DNA is TGCGCCAGCAGCTTGGGTGGTAGCGGGACCTCCGGCTACGAGCAGTACTTC.

The chain has TRBV2 and TRBJ2-7; no clear D. The V gene's germline CDR1 is SNHLY and CDR2 FYNNEI. This CDR3 contains 13 residues. The ends were cut back, 3 bases at V and 1 base at J, with 7 bases in the middle. The CDR3: CASSEDRSYEQYV. CDR3 DNA sequence: TGTGCCAGCAGTGAGGACCGATCCTACGAGCAGTACGTC.

This clonotype was observed a few times. V usage is TRBV7-9 and J usage is TRBJ2-7, with no clear D. Germline values: CDR1 SEHNR, CDR2 FQNEAQ (reference sequence). V was pared by 1 base and J by 6 bases, with 10 bases between. The CDR3 extends over 13 amino acids. CDR3 nucleotide sequence: TGTGCCAGCAGCTTAGATGTGGGGATCGAGCAGTACGTC. Translated: CASSLDVGIEQYV.

This clonotype has only a few counts. This chain uses TRBV7-8 with TRBJ2-2, with 13 bases fitting TRBD2. Germline V gene data show CDR1 as SGHVS and CDR2 as FQNEAQ. This CDR3 has 17 amino acids. With V trimmed by 4 bases and J by 5 bases, 7 bases remained unmatched. The CDR3 bases are TGTGCCAGCAGCTCCGCCGAGACTAGCGGGGGGACCGGGGAGCTGTTTTTT. Its protein is CASSSAETSGGTGELFF.

This clonotype was counted a few times. The CDR3 DNA is TGTGCCAGCAGTTTATTGGACAACCAAGGGGTGGGCGAGCAGTACGTC. This translates into CASSLLDNQGVGEQYV. V is TRBV27 and J is TRBJ2-7; tentative D call: TRBD1 (5 bases). The V gene lost 1 base and the J gene lost 6 bases, with 19 bases spanning the gap. From germline, CDR1 is MNHEY and CDR2 SMNVEV (reference sequence). This CDR3 is 16 amino acids long.

This clonotype was detected only a few times. V is TRBV10-3 and J is TRBJ2-5; no definite D call. V lost 8 bases and J 0 bases, leaving 4 bases between the germline ends. This CDR3 spans 11 amino acids. CDR1 and CDR2 (germline): ENHRY, SYGVKD. CDR3 region: CAIGNQETQYF. CDR3 DNA sequence: TGTGCCATCGGCAACCAAGAGACCCAGTACTTC.

This clonotype was seen only a few times. This sequence joins TRBV5-1 and TRBJ2-1, with 11 bases aligning to TRBD2. Trimming cost V 3 bases and J 5 bases; bases outside gene matches: 4. This CDR3 region has 15 residues. Germline V lookup: CDR1 SGHRS, CDR2 YFSETQ. The DNA for the CDR3 is TGCGCCAGCAGCTGGGGACTAGCGGTTAACAATGAGCAGTTCTTC. This sequence encodes CASSWGLAVNNEQFF.

The chain recombines TRBV7-8 with TRBJ1-1; maybe TRBD1 (5 bases). This CDR3 contains 14 residues. Trimming shortened V by 5 bases and J by 7 bases, and 17 bases separated the two germline ends. Germline CDR1 is SGHVS and CDR2 is FQNEAQ. The CDR3 reads CASSKLGATHEAFF. CDR3 sequence (DNA): TGTGCCAGCAGCAAACTCGGGGCCACCCATGAAGCTTTCTTT.

There are a few counts of this clonotype. The chain joins TRBV12-3 or TRBV12-4 to TRBJ2-1; tentatively, D is TRBD2 (6 bases). The germline V and J ends were trimmed by 6 bases and 5 bases, with 23 bases remaining between them. The CDR3 loop spans 17 amino acids. The CDR3 reads CASRLRGLWAGDNEQFF. The DNA of the CDR3 is TGTGCCAGCAGATTAAGGGGACTGTGGGCCGGAGACAATGAGCAGTTCTTC.